The next 10 T cell receptor beta chains were all read from a single sample in a study of OX40 agonist ivuxolimab in advanced cancers. The protocol was immunoSEQ multiplex PCR, while the TCRdb copy is restricted to in-frame clones and leaves out a portion. Here the sample spans some 39,000 clones, around 80% being singletons. Sequencing was performed on CD4+ or CD8+ T cells sorted from blood, taken in a trial of the OX40 agonist ivuxolimab. Every receptor here comes from an adult with an advanced solid tumor such as melanoma, head and neck, liver or kidney cancer.

The chain couples TRBV19 to TRBJ2-7; D possibly corresponds to TRBD2 (6 bases). Per the germline V gene, CDR1 is LNHDA and CDR2 is SQIVND (reference sequence). The CDR3 contains 15 residues. V was shortened by 1 base and J by 6 bases, with 16 bases between the two germline ends. CDR3 region: CASSIGLLEGSEQYF. CDR3 in DNA: TGTGCCAGTAGTATAGGATTGCTGGAGGGCTCCGAGCAGTACTTC.

The chain links TRBV25-1 to TRBJ1-1, with 7 bases matching TRBD1. Losses at the gene ends were 8 bases for V and 1 base for J; bases not matched to a gene: 7. Germline V gives CDR1 MGHDK, CDR2 SYGVNS. This CDR3 has 14 amino acids. The CDR3: CASLDGTANTEAFF. The CDR3 DNA follows: TGTGCCAGCCTGGACGGGACAGCGAACACTGAAGCTTTCTTT.

The chain is built from TRBV7-6 and TRBJ2-3; D possibly uses TRBD1 or TRBD2 (5 bases each). The CDR3 has 14 amino acids. The V end was cut by 5 bases, the J end by 8 bases, with 17 bases between. Per germline, CDR1 SGHVS and CDR2 FNYEAQ. CDR3 amino acids: CASSPRSGGGTQYF. The CDR3 DNA follows: TGTGCCAGCAGCCCAAGGTCCGGTGGGGGTACGCAGTATTTT.

This chain uses TRBV5-1 with TRBJ1-2; 7 nucleotides agree with TRBD1. In germline, CDR1 is SGHRS, CDR2 YFSETQ. The CDR3 has 13 amino acids. Losses at the gene ends were 2 bases for V and 6 bases for J; bases not matched to a gene: 4. CDR3 in DNA: TGCGCCAGCAGCTTTGACAGGGAGGATGGCTACACCTTC. It specifies CASSFDREDGYTF.

CDR3 nucleotides: TGTGCCAGCAGCCAGGGGGAGACGGCGCGGGTGGGCTACACCTTC. It encodes CASSQGETARVGYTF. V is TRBV4-2 and J is TRBJ1-2; weak D call: TRBD1 (5 bases). CDR1 and CDR2 from the germline V gene are LGHNA and YNFKEQ. The ends were cut back, 3 bases at V and 8 bases at J, with 19 bases in the middle. The CDR3 length is 15 residues.

The CDR3 region is CASSPQGQTEAFF. CDR3 sequence (DNA): TGTGCCAGCTCACCACAGGGTCAGACTGAAGCTTTCTTT. The gene calls are TRBV18 and TRBJ1-1; D remains unclear. Trimming took off 1 base at V and 5 bases at J, with 8 bases between the two ends. Germline assignment: CDR1 KGHSH and CDR2 LQKENI. The CDR3 is 13 amino acids.

The rearrangement links TRBV21-1 to TRBJ2-3; TRBD2, as called in the table, went unchecked against the DNA. TRBV21-1 has pseudogene status. CDR3 size: 16 residues. CDR3 region: CASSNPSGLSTDTQYF. As DNA, the CDR3 is TGTGCCAGCAGCAACCCTTCGGGACTCAGCACAGATACGCAGTATTTT.

This clone showed up just once. V usage is TRBV11-2 and J usage is TRBJ2-2; D is possibly TRBD1 (5 bases). This CDR3 comprises 15 residues. Germline loops: CDR1 SGHAT, CDR2 FQNNGV. With 4 bases removed from V and 1 base from J, the gap between germline ends came to 10 bases. The CDR3 loop is CASSSDNLNTGELFF. The CDR3 DNA sequence: TGTGCCAGCAGCTCGGACAATTTGAACACCGGGGAGCTGTTTTTT. The variable domain in full, with the rest retrieved from reference TRBV11-2 and TRBJ2-2, is EAGVAQSPRYKIIEKRQSVAFWCNPISGHATLYWYQQILGQGPKLLIQFQNNGVVDDSQLPKDRFSAERLKGVDSTLKIQPAKLEDSAVYLCASSSDNLNTGELFFGEGSRLTVL.

This chain links TRBV2 with TRBJ1-4, with unresolved D. The CDR3 extends over 14 amino acids. Trimming removed 6 bases from V and 2 bases from J, with 10 bases in between. The germline V gene encodes CDR1 SNHLY and CDR2 FYNNEI. This chain's CDR3 is CASSARITNEKLFF. The CDR3 DNA reads TGTGCCAGCAGCGCCAGGATTACTAATGAAAAACTGTTTTTT.

The chain carries TRBV28 and TRBJ2-3; 10 nucleotides align to TRBD2. Germline CDR1 is MDHEN and CDR2 is SYDVKM. The V segment lost 5 bases and the J segment 8 bases; nucleotides outside the gene matches: 10. The CDR3 has 15 residues. The chain's CDR3 is CASSQPSGGLLTQYF. The CDR3 coding sequence is TGTGCCAGCAGTCAACCTAGCGGGGGACTCCTTACGCAGTATTTT.